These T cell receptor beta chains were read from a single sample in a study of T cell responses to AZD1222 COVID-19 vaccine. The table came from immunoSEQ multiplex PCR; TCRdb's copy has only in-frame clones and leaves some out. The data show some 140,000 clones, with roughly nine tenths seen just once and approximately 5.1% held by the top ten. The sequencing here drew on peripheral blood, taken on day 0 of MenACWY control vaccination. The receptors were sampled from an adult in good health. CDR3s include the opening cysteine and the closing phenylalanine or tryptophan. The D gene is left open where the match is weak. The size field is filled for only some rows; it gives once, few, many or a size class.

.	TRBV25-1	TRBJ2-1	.	CASSPGGHRDNEQFF	TGTGCCAGCAGCCCGGGGGGTCACAGGGATAATGAGCAGTTCTTC
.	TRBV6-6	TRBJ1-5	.	CASSYGGGTPQHF	TGTGCCAGCAGTTATGGGGGGGGTACGCCCCAGCATTTT
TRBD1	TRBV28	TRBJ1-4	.	CASSAGGRINEKLFF	TGTGCCAGCAGTGCAGGGGGCCGGATTAATGAAAAACTGTTTTTT
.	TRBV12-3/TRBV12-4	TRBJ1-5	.	CASSPRGDQPQHF	TGTGCCAGCAGTCCGAGGGGCGATCAGCCCCAGCATTTT
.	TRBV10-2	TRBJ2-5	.	CANSDSFQETQYF	TGCGCCAACTCAGACAGTTTCCAAGAGACCCAGTACTTC
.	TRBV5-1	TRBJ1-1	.	CASSLGLGLAPYTEAFF	TGCGCCAGCAGCTTGGGTTTGGGGTTAGCGCCTTACACTGAAGCTTTCTTT
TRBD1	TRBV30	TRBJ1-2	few	CAWRRGTGGPTNYGYTF	TGTGCCTGGAGACGGGGGACAGGGGGCCCGACTAACTATGGCTACACCTTC
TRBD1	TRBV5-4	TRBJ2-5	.	CASSKRQGAQETQYF	TGTGCCAGCAGCAAAAGACAGGGGGCCCAAGAGACCCAGTACTTC
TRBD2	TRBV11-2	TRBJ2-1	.	CASSLRLAGDFNEQFF	TGTGCCAGCAGCCTCAGACTAGCGGGAGATTTTAATGAGCAGTTCTTC
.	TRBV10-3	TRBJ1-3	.	CATLFRPGNTIYF	TGTGCCACTCTTTTCCGCCCTGGAAACACCATATATTTT
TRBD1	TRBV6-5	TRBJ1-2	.	CASRPPGQLYGYTF	TGTGCCAGCAGGCCTCCGGGACAGCTTTATGGCTACACCTTC
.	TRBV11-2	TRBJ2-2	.	CASSRSGETGELFF	TGTGCCAGCAGCCGCTCCGGCGAGACCGGGGAGCTGTTTTTT
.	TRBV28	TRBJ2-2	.	CASSLAPGELFF	TGTGCCAGCAGTTTGGCGCCCGGGGAGCTGTTTTTT
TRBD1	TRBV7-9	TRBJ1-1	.	CASSLLGQSEAFF	TGTGCCAGCAGCTTATTGGGACAGAGTGAAGCTTTCTTT
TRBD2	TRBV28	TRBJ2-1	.	CASRGASGGNYNEQFF	TGTGCCAGCCGGGGGGCTAGCGGGGGAAATTACAATGAGCAGTTCTTC
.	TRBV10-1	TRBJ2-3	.	CASSVGRSDTQYF	TGCGCCAGCAGCGTAGGGCGCTCAGATACGCAGTATTTT
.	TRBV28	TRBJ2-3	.	CASSLPDSTDTQYF	TGTGCCAGCAGTCTCCCGGACAGCACAGATACGCAGTATTTT
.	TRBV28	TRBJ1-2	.	CASSLGVGYGYTF	TGTGCCAGCAGTTTGGGGGTGGGCTATGGCTACACCTTC
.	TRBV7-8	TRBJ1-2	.	CASSLGTINYGYTF	TGTGCCAGCAGCCTCGGGACAATTAACTATGGCTACACCTTC
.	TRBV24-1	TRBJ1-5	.	CATSDGGNSNQPQHF	TGTGCCACCAGTGATGGGGGAAATAGCAATCAGCCCCAGCATTTT
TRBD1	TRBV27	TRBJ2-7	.	CASSRQGSYEQYF	TGTGCCAGCAGCCGACAGGGTTCCTACGAGCAGTACTTC
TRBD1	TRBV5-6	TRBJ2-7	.	CASSVQGTPYEQYF	TGTGCCAGCAGCGTACAGGGGACCCCCTACGAGCAGTACTTC
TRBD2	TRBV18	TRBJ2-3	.	CASSPGAGGPDTQYF	TGTGCCAGCTCACCAGGAGCGGGAGGGCCAGATACGCAGTATTTT
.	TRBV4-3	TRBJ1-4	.	CASSQARETNEKLFF	TGCGCCAGCAGCCAAGCGAGGGAAACTAATGAAAAACTGTTTTTT
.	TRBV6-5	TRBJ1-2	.	CACSLSHINYGYTF	TGTGCCTGCTCCTTATCACATATAAACTATGGCTACACCTTC
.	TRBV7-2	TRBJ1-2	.	CASSLEHTSYTF	TGTGCCAGCAGCTTAGAGCACACGTCCTACACCTTC
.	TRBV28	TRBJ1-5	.	CASSPYNQPQHF	TGTGCCAGCAGTCCTTACAATCAGCCCCAGCATTTT
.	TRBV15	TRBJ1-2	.	CATSISLAYNYGYTF	TGTGCCACCAGCATTTCTCTCGCTTATAACTATGGCTACACCTTC
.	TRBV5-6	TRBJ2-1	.	CASSLGGASSYNEQFF	TGTGCCAGCAGCTTGGGCGGGGCGAGCTCCTACAATGAGCAGTTCTTC
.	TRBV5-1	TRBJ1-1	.	CASSLDPGQNTEAFF	TGCGCCAGCAGCTTGGACCCCGGACAGAACACTGAAGCTTTCTTT
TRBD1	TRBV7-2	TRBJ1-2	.	CASSGKRQGDYGYTF	TGTGCCAGCAGCGGAAAAAGACAGGGCGATTATGGCTACACCTTC
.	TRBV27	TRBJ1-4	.	CARGQKDEKLFF	TGTGCCAGAGGACAAAAGGATGAAAAACTGTTTTTT